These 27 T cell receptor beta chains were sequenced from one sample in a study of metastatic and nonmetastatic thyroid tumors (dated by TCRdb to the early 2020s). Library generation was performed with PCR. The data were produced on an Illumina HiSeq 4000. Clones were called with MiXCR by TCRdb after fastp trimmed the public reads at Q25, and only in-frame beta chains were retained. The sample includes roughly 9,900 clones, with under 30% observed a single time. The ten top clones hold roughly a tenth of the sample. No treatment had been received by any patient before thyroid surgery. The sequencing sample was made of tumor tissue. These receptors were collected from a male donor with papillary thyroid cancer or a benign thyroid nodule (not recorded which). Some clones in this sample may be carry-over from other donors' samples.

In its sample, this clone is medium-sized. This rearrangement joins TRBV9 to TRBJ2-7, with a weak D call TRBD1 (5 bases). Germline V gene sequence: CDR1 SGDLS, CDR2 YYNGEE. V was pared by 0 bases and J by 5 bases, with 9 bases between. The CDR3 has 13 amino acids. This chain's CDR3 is CASSVGGRNEQYF. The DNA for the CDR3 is TGTGCCAGCAGCGTAGGGGGCAGGAACGAGCAGTACTTC.

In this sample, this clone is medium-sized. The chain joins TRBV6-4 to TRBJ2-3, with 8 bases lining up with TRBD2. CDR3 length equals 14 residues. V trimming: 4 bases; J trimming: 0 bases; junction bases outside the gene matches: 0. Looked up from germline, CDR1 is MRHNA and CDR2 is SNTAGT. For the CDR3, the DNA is TGTGCCAGCAGTGCTAGCGGGAGCACAGATACGCAGTATTTT. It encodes CASSASGSTDTQYF.

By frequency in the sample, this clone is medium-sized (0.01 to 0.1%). Here the CDR3 reads CASSFSGTDTQYF. CDR3 bases: TGTGCCAGCAGCTTTAGCGGCACAGATACGCAGTATTTT. This chain uses TRBV7-3 with TRBJ2-3, with TRBD2 as a possible D gene (5 bases). This CDR3 region has 13 residues. Germline V gene data show CDR1 as SGHTA and CDR2 as FQGTGA. Trimming shortened V by 3 bases and J by 1 base, and 5 bases separated the two germline ends.

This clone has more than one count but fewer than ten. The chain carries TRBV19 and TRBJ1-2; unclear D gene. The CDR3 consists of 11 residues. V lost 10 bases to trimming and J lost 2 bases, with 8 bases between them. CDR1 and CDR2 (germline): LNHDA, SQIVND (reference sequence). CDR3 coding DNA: TGTGCCACTCAAACGAACTATGGCTACACCTTC. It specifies CATQTNYGYTF.

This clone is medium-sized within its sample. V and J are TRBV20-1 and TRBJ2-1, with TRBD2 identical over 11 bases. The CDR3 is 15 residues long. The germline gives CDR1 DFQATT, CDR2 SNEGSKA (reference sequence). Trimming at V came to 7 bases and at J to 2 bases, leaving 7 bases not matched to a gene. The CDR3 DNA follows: TGCAGTGGGGTAGCGGGAGGGAAGGCCTACAATGAGCAGTTCTTC. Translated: CSGVAGGKAYNEQFF.

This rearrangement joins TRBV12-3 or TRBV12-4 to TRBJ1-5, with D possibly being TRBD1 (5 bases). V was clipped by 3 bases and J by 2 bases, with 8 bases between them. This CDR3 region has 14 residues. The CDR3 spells CASSLGVGNQPQHF. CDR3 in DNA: TGTGCCAGCAGTTTGGGGGTAGGCAATCAGCCCCAGCATTTT.

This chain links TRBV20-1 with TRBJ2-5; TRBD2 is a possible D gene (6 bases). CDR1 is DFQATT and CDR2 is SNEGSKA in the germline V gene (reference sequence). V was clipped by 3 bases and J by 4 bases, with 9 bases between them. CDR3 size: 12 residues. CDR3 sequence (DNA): TGCAGTGCTAGGGGACTGGCAGAGACCCAGTACTTC. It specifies CSARGLAETQYF.

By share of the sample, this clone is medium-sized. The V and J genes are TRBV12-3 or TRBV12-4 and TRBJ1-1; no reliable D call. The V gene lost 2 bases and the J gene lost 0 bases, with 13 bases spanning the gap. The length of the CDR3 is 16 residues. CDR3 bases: TGTGCCAGCAGTTTAATATTTAGGCGTCTGAACACTGAAGCTTTCTTT. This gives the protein CASSLIFRRLNTEAFF.

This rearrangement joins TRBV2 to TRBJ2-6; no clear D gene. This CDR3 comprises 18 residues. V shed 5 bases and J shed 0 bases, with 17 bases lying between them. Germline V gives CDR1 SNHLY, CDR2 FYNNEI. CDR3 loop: CASSLRERQDSGANVLTF. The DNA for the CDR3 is TGTGCCAGCAGTCTTCGTGAGAGACAAGACTCTGGGGCCAACGTCCTGACTTTC.

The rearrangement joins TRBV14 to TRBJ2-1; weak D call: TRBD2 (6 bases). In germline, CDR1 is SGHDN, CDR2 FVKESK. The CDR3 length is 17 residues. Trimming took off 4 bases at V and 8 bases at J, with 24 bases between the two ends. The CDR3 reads CASSPTLGLSSLYEQFF. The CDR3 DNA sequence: TGTGCCAGCAGCCCTACTTTGGGACTCAGCTCCTTGTATGAGCAGTTCTTC.

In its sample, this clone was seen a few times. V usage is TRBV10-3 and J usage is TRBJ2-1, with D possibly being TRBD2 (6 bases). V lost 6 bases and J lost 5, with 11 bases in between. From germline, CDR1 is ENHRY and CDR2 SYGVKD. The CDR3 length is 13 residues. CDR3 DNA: TGTGCCATCAGGACGGGGACTGACAATGAGCAGTTCTTC. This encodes CAIRTGTDNEQFF.

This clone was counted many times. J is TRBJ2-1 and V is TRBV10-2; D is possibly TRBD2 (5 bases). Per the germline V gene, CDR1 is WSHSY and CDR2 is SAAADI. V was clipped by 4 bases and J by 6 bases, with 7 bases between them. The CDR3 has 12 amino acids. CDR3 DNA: TGCGCCAGCAGTGTCGGGATCAATGAGCAGTTCTTC. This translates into CASSVGINEQFF.

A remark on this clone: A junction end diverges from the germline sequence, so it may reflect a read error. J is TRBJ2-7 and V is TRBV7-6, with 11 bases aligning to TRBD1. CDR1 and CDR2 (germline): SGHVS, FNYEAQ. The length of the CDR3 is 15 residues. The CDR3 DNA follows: TGTGCCATCAGCTTGGGGACAGGGGGGGCCTACGAGCAGTACTTC. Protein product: CAISLGTGGAYEQYF.

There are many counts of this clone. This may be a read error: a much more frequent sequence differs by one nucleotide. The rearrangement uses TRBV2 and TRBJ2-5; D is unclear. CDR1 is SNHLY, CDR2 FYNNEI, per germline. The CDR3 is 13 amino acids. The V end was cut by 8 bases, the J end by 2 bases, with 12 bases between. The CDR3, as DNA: TGTGCCAGCGGTCCCCGAATACAAGAGACCCAGTACTTC. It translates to CASGPRIQETQYF.

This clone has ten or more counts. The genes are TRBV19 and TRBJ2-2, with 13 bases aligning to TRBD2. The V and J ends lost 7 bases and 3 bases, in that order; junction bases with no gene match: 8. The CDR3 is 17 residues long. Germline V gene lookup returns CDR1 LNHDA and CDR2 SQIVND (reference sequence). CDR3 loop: CASTRTSGSKYTGELFF. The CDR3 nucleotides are TGTGCCAGTACCAGGACTAGCGGGAGCAAGTACACCGGGGAGCTGTTTTTT.

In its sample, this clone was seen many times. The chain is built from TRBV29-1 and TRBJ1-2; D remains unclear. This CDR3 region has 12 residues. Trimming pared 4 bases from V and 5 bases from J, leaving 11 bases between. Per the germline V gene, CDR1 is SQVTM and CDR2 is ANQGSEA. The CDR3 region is CSVGNGYYGYTF. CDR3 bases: TGCAGCGTTGGGAACGGATATTATGGCTACACCTTC.

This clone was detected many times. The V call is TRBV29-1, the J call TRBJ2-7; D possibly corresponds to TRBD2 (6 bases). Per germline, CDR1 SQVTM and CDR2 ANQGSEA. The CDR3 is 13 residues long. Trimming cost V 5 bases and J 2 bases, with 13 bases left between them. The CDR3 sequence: CSVLYGGTYEQYF. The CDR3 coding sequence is TGCAGCGTTCTTTACGGAGGGACCTACGAGCAGTACTTC.

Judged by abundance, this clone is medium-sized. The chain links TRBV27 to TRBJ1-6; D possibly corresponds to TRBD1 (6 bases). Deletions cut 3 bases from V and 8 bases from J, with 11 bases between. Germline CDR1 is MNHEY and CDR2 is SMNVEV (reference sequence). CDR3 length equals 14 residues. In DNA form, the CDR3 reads TGTGCCAGCAGTTTTGAGGGGGAGTATTCACCCCTCCACTTT. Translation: CASSFEGEYSPLHF.

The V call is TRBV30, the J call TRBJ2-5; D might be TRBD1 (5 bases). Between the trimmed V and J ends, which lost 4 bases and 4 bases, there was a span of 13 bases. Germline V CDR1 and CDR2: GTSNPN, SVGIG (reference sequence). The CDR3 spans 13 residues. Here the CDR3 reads CAWNQGGVETQYF. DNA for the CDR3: TGTGCCTGGAACCAGGGTGGGGTAGAGACCCAGTACTTC.

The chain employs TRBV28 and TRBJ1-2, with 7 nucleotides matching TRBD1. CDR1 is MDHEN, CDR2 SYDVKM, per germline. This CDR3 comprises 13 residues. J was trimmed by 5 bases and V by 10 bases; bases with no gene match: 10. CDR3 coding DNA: TGTGCCAACAACCGGGACAGCAAATATGGCTACACCTTC. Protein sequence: CANNRDSKYGYTF.

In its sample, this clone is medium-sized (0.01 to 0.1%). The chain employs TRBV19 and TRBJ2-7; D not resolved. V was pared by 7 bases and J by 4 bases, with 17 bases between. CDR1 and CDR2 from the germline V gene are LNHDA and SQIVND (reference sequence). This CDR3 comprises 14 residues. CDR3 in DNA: TGTGCCAGTAAGGATCCCGCGAACCATTACGAGCAGTACTTC. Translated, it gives CASKDPANHYEQYF.

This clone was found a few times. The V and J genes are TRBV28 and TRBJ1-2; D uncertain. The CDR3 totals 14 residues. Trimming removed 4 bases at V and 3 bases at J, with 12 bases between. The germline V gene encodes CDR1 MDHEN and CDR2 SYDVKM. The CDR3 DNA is TGTGCCAGCAGTTCTCATCCCCGCTACTATGGCTACACCTTC. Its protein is CASSSHPRYYGYTF.

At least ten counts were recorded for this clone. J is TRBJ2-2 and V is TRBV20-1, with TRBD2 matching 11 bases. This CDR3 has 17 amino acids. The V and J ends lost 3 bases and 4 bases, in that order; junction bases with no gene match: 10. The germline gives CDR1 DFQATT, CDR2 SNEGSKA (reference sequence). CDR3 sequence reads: CSARVSGRGEFTGELFF. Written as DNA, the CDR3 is TGCAGTGCTAGGGTTAGCGGGAGGGGCGAGTTCACCGGGGAGCTGTTTTTT.

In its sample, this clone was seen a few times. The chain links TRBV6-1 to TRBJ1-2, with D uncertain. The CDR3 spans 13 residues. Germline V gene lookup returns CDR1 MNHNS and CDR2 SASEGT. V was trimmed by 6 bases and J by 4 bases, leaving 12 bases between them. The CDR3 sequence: CASSTAGGYGYTF. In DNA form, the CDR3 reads TGTGCCAGCAGCACGGCGGGCGGCTATGGCTACACCTTC.

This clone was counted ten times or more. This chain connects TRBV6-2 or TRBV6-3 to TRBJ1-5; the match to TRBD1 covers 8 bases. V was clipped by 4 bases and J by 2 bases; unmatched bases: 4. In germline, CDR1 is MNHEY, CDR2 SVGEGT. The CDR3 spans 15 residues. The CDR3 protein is CASSSPGQGNQPQHF. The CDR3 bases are TGTGCCAGCAGTTCCCCGGGACAGGGCAATCAGCCCCAGCATTTT.

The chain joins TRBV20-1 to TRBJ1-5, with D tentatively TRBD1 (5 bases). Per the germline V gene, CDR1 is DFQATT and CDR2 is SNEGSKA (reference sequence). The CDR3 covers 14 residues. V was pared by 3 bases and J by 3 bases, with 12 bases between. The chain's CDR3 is CSARPRVDNQPQHF. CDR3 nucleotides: TGCAGTGCTAGGCCCAGGGTTGACAATCAGCCCCAGCATTTT.

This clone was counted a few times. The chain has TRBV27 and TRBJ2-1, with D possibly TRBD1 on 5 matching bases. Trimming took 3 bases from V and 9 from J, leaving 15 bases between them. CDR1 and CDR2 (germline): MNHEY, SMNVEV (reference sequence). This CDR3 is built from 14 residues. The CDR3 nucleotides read TGTGCCAGCAGTTTCGTAATGGGGCGCGGTGAGCAGTTCTTC. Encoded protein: CASSFVMGRGEQFF.